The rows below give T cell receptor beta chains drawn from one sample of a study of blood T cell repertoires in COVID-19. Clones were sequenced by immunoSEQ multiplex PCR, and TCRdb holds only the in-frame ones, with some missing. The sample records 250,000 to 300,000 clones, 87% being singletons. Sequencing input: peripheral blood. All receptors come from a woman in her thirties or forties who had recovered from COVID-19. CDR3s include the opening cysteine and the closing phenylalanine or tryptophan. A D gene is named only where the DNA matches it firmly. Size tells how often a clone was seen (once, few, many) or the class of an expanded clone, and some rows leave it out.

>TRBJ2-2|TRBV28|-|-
CASLDRNTGELFF
TGTGCCAGCCTCGACAGAAACACCGGGGAGCTGTTTTTT
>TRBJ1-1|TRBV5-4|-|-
CASSSSPSGTEAFF
TGTGCCAGCAGCTCATCCCCCAGCGGGACTGAAGCTTTCTTT
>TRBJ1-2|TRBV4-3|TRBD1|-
CASSQQTGLNYGYTF
TGCGCCAGCAGCCAACAGACAGGGTTGAACTATGGCTACACCTTC
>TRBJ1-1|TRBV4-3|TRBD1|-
CASSQERQGEAFF
TGCGCCAGCAGCCAAGAAAGACAGGGTGAAGCTTTCTTT
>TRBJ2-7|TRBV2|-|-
CASRELLYEQYF
TGTGCCAGCAGAGAACTTCTCTACGAGCAGTACTTC
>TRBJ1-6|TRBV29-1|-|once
CSVSGAQSDSPLHF
TGCAGCGTCTCAGGGGCTCAGAGCGATTCACCCCTCCACTTT
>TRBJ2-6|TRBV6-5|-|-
CASLRGGSGANVLTF
TGTGCCAGTCTGAGGGGGGGGTCTGGGGCCAACGTCCTGACTTTC
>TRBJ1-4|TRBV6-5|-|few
CASSYNGPTNEKLFF
TGTGCCAGCAGTTACAATGGGCCAACTAATGAAAAACTGTTTTTT
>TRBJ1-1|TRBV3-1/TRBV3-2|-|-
CASSQAGGQTEAFF
TGTGCCAGCAGCCAAGCGGGTGGTCAGACTGAAGCTTTCTTT
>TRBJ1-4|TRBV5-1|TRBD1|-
CASSRGTAGDEKLFF
TGCGCCAGCAGCAGGGGGACAGCGGGGGATGAAAAACTGTTTTTT
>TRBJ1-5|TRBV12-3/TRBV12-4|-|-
CASTGGLGEAQHF
TGTGCCAGCACTGGGGGCCTGGGAGAAGCCCAGCATTTT
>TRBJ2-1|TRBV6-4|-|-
CASRRYSGAGGSYNEQFF
TGTGCCAGCAGACGCTACAGTGGCGCGGGCGGCTCCTACAATGAGCAGTTCTTC
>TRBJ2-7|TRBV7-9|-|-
CASSLGSGKRDEQYF
TGTGCCAGCAGCTTAGGGTCGGGGAAGCGCGACGAGCAGTACTTC
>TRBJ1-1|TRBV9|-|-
CASSVGGFTEAFF
TGTGCCAGCAGCGTAGGAGGGTTCACTGAAGCTTTCTTT
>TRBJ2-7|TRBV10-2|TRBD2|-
CASSEAGGPPYEQYF
TGCGCCAGCAGTGAGGCGGGGGGACCCCCCTACGAGCAGTACTTC
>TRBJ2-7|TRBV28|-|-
CASSFTYEQYF
TGTGCCAGCAGTTTTACCTACGAGCAGTACTTC
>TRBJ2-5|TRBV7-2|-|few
CASSLAGGQETQYF
TGTGCCAGCAGCTTAGCGGGGGGTCAAGAGACCCAGTACTTC
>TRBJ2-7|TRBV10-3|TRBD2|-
CAISGRAGGLSGTGYEQYF
TGTGCCATCAGCGGTCGAGCGGGGGGCCTCAGTGGAACCGGTTACGAGCAGTACTTC
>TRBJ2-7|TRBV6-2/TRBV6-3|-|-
CASSYPAYEQYF
TGTGCCAGCAGTTACCCAGCCTACGAGCAGTACTTC
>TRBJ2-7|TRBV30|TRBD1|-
CACSGTGFYEQYF
TGTGCCTGTTCAGGGACAGGGTTTTACGAGCAGTACTTC
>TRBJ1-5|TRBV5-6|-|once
CASSLRVDQPQHF
TGTGCCAGCAGCTTGCGGGTGGATCAGCCCCAGCATTTT
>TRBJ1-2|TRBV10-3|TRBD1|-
CAIFRQGEGYTF
TGTGCCATATTTCGACAGGGGGAAGGCTACACCTTC
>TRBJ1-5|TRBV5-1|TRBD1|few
CASSLSTGGNQPQHF
TGCGCCAGCAGCCTTTCCACAGGGGGGAATCAGCCCCAGCATTTT
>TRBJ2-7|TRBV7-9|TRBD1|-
CASSLAAGTGGSYEQYF
TGTGCCAGCAGCTTAGCGGCCGGGACAGGGGGCTCCTACGAGCAGTACTTC
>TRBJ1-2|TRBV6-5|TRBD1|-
CASSFLRTGGSYGYTF
TGTGCCAGCAGTTTCCTAAGGACAGGGGGGAGCTATGGCTACACCTTC
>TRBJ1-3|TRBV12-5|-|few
CASGLGLLADSINSGNTIYF
TGTGCTAGTGGTTTGGGCCTGCTTGCGGACAGCATCAACTCTGGAAACACCATATATTTT
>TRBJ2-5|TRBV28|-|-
CASSLKPGWVARNF
TGTGCCAGCAGTTTAAAACCGGGATGGGTGGCTAGAAACTTC
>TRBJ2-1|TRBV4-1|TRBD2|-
CASSQGSSGANEQFF
TGCGCCAGCAGCCAAGGGTCTAGCGGGGCCAATGAGCAGTTCTTC
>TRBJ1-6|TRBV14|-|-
CASSLLGGSPLHF
TGTGCCAGCAGCCTTCTAGGCGGGTCACCCCTCCACTTT
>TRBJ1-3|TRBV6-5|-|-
CASSFERYSSGNTIYF
TGTGCCAGCAGTTTCGAGAGGTATAGCTCTGGAAACACCATATATTTT
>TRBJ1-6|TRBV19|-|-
CASSIDSAGLRNSPLHF
TGTGCCAGTAGTATAGACTCTGCGGGCCTCAGGAATTCACCCCTCCACTTT
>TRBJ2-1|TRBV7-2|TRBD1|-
CASSLDRGHHNEQFF
TGTGCCAGCAGCTTAGACAGGGGGCACCACAATGAGCAGTTCTTC
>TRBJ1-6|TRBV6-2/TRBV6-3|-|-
CASSLQGNNSPLHF
TGTGCCAGCAGTCTACAGGGAAATAATTCACCCCTCCACTTT
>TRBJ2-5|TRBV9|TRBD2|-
CASSVDGRLAGGQETQYF
TGTGCCAGCAGCGTAGATGGAAGGCTAGCGGGGGGTCAAGAGACCCAGTACTTC
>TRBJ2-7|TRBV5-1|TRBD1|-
CASSPLRGQAGEQYF
TGCGCCAGCAGCCCTCTAAGGGGGCAGGCCGGCGAGCAGTACTTC
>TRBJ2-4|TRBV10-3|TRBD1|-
CAIGGTGGELGGAKNIQYF
TGTGCCATCGGGGGGACAGGGGGCGAGTTGGGAGGGGCCAAAAACATTCAGTACTTC
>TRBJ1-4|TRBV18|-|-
CASSPDRGNPEKLFF
TGTGCCAGCTCACCTGACCGGGGGAACCCTGAAAAACTGTTTTTT
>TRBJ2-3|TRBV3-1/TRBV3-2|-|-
CASSPSADTQYF
TGTGCCAGCAGCCCATCAGCAGATACGCAGTATTTT
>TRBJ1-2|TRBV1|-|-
CTSSQDLAGDCYGYTF
TGCACCAGCAGCCAAGATTTGGCGGGTGACTGCTATGGCTACACCTTC
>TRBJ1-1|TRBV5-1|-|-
CASSSSRTEAFF
TGCGCCAGCAGCTCCTCTAGGACTGAAGCTTTCTTT
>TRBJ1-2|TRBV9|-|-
CASSREGGPANYGYTF
TGTGCCAGCAGCCGGGAGGGGGGGCCCGCTAACTATGGCTACACCTTC
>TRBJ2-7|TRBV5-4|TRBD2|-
CASSLGAAGGLTYEQYF
TGTGCCAGCAGCTTGGGGGCAGCGGGGGGCTTAACCTACGAGCAGTACTTC
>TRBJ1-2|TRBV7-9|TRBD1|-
CASSSGTGWAYGYTF
TGTGCCAGCAGCTCCGGGACAGGGTGGGCCTATGGCTACACCTTC
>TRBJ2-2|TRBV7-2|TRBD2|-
CASSSGLAGVGTGELFF
TGTGCCAGCAGCTCGGGACTAGCGGGGGTGGGGACCGGGGAGCTGTTTTTT